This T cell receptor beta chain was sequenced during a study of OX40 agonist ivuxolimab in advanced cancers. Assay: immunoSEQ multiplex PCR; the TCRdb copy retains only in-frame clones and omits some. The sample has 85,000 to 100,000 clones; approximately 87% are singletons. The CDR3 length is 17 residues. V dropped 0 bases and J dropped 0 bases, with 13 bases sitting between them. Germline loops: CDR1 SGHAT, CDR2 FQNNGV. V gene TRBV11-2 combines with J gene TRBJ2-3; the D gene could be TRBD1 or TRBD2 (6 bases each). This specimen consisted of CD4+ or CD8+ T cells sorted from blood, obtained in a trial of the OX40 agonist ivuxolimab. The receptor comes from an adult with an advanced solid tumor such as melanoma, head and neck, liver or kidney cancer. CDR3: CASSLDGGRFSTDTQYF. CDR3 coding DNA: TGTGCCAGCAGCTTAGACGGGGGCCGATTTAGCACAGATACGCAGTATTTT. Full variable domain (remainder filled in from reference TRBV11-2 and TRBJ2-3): EAGVAQSPRYKIIEKRQSVAFWCNPISGHATLYWYQQILGQGPKLLIQFQNNGVVDDSQLPKDRFSAERLKGVDSTLKIQPAKLEDSAVYLCASSLDGGRFSTDTQYFGPGTRLTVL.